This T cell receptor beta chain was sequenced in a study of a mutant IDH1 vaccine in newly diagnosed glioma (dated by TCRdb to the early 2020s). Background for the entire study: Patients received eight vaccinations in weeks 1, 3, 5, 7, 11, 15, 19 and 23, corresponding to visits V03 through V10. Before enrollment, most patients had been given radiochemotherapy with temozolomide as standard therapy, while the rest had received either radiotherapy alone or temozolomide alone. Of the roughly 31 treated patients, approximately 62% were male and about 40% were female, and the mean age was approximately 40 years. Six visits were used for peripheral blood collection: V03 (baseline), V05, V07, V10, V12 and V13. Longitudinal TCRB deep sequencing was performed for roughly 27 treated patients wherever samples were available for exploratory analyses. Vaccination was initiated 4-6 weeks after radiotherapy alone, or concurrently with temozolomide cycles in the chemotherapy-containing groups. Broad study findings and their caveats: Across multiple MHC alleles, vaccine-induced immune responses were seen in around 93% of patients. Availability determined which PBMC samples were chosen for TCRB deep sequencing. The authors noted that analyses of patient blood samples could not be reproduced because of sample limitations. Pseudoprogression appeared unrelated to alterations in the top peripheral T cell clonotypes detected by TCRB sequencing.

Libraries came from the immunoSEQ multiplex PCR assay. Following the manufacturer's protocol, the hsTCRB Kit was used to amplify rearranged TCR beta chain sequences. TCRB libraries were sequenced on an Illumina MiSeq. The source study handled its data this way. The proprietary platform of the kit vendor was used for demultiplexing, trimming and gene mapping. What TCRdb holds here is the immuneACCESS table cut down to in-frame rearrangements. Part of the clones is not present; checked against another copy, under half of the missing clones reflect an unresolved V gene, and the others are unexplained. D and trimming were read from the DNA, whereas the V and J calls and clone size are those reported in that table. This sample is represented by fewer than 30,000 clones; approximately 80% of them were singletons. The ten largest clones capture 8% to 10% of the sample. Per the publication, the time point label means: week 23, last vaccination. A 20-mer mutant IDH1 peptide at 300 micrograms in Montanide made up each vaccine dose, which was injected subcutaneously together with topical imiquimod. Newly diagnosed WHO grade 3 or 4 IDH1-mutant astrocytomas showing loss of nuclear ATRX were present in the donors. The samples were drawn from NOA16, a multicentre, single-arm, open-label phase I trial in Germany that tested a mutant IDH1 peptide vaccine in humans for the first time. Genomic DNA for TCRB sequencing was isolated from EDTA blood with the DNeasy Blood and Tissue Kit.

The germline V gene provides CDR1 SQVTM and CDR2 ANQGSEA. V loses 5 bases of germline sequence and J loses 2 bases, and the interval between the two ends is 7 bases. The CDR3, cysteine through phenylalanine, is 13 amino acids long. Here the CDR3 DNA is all that survives: 39 bases in frame from base 1. On this clone: Its specific antigen is unknown. Within one base of it there is no much larger clone, and no base qualities were kept.

The clonotype originates from a woman under 30 with glioma. The rearrangement joined TRBV29-1 to TRBJ2-6; the D gene cannot be named for sure. The material sequenced was PBMCs, taken from a glioma patient whose treatment included an IDH1 peptide vaccine. The CDR3 reads as follows: CSVKTAGANVLTF. The DNA sequence follows: TGCAGCGTTAAGACGGCTGGGGCCAACGTCCTGACTTTC.